One sample yielded the 6 T cell receptor beta chains listed below, sequenced in a study of response to subunit inactivated influenza vaccine. Each CDR3 protein gets one entry after TCRdb re-called the RT-PCR reads with MiXCR. Of around 850,000 distinct CDR3 sequences listed, around a sixth are singletons. Sequenced here: PBMCs from blood, sampled roughly 5 days after vaccination. These TCRs come from a man in his fifties or sixties who received an inactivated influenza vaccine.

This clonotype was detected only a few times. J is TRBJ2-4 and V is TRBV6-2 or TRBV6-3, with 9 bases matching TRBD2. Germline assignment: CDR1 MNHEY and CDR2 SVGEGT. The J segment lost 0 bases and the V segment lost 2 bases, leaving 8 bases of the junction unmatched. The CDR3 consists of 18 residues. CDR3 sequence: CASSYLLEREVAKNIQYF. The CDR3 DNA reads TGTGCCAGCAGTTACCTCCTGGAGCGGGAGGTAGCCAAAAACATTCAGTACTTC.

This clonotype was picked up a small number of times. V and J are TRBV28 and TRBJ1-1; D unclear. This CDR3 contains 15 residues. V dropped 5 bases and J dropped 1 base, with 14 bases sitting between them. Germline CDR1 is MDHEN and CDR2 is SYDVKM. CDR3 region: CASSPTMGANTEAFF. CDR3 DNA sequence: TGTGCCAGCAGTCCTACCATGGGAGCGAACACTGAAGCTTTCTTT.

This clonotype was observed a few times. The chain couples TRBV7-8 to TRBJ2-2, with 9 bases fitting TRBD1. The germline V gene has CDR1 SGHVS and CDR2 FQNEAQ. The CDR3 covers 18 residues. The junction had 13 bases not matched to a gene; V was cut back by 1 base and J by 7 bases. CDR3 DNA: TGTGCCAGCAGCTTAGACCTCGGGACAGGGTTGATGGTCGGGGAGCTGTTTTTT. Its translation is CASSLDLGTGLMVGELFF.

The V gene is TRBV5-1, the J gene TRBJ2-1; 7 nucleotides align to TRBD2. With 4 bases clipped from V and 5 bases from J, the junction kept 12 bases outside the gene matches. The germline V gene has CDR1 SGHRS and CDR2 YFSETQ. The length of the CDR3 is 16 residues. CDR3 sequence reads: CASSTSAGGTNNEQFF. The CDR3 nucleotides are TGCGCCAGCAGCACTTCCGCCGGCGGGACTAACAATGAGCAGTTCTTC.

The chain joins TRBV20-1 to TRBJ2-4; D may be TRBD1 (5 bases). Trimming shortened V by 5 bases and J by 5 bases, and 10 bases separated the two germline ends. Germline V gene sequence: CDR1 DFQATT, CDR2 SNEGSKA (reference sequence). The CDR3 contains 12 residues. This CDR3 is CSAWTNENIQYF. CDR3 sequence (DNA): TGCAGTGCTTGGACAAACGAAAACATTCAGTACTTC.

This chain uses TRBV12-3 or TRBV12-4 with TRBJ2-1, with D maybe TRBD2 (6 bases). The length of the CDR3 is 13 residues. Trimming took off 6 bases at V and 12 bases at J, with 18 bases between the two ends. DNA for the CDR3: TGTGCCAGCAGCTCAGGGAGGCAGACGAGGCAGTTCTTC. It translates to CASSSGRQTRQFF.